The clone carrying this T cell receptor (beta chain) occurred once. The antigen remains unidentified. These data come from a study of cytomegalovirus exposure and HLA in healthy donors. General study results and limits: It was 164 TCR beta chains that were listed as cytomegalovirus-associated.

The method was immunoSEQ multiplex PCR; TCRdb's version includes in-frame clones alone and lacks a portion of them. The sample holds around 61,000 clones, just over 90% seen once. The CDR3 length is 13 residues. Trimming took off 0 bases at V and 4 bases at J, with 6 bases between the two ends. Germline V lookup: CDR1 MGHRA, CDR2 YSYEKL. A 120-subject validation cohort, separate from the approximately 670-subject first cohort, supplied the donors. V is TRBV4-1 and J is TRBJ1-2; no clear D. Input material: PBMCs. This TCR was recovered from a man between 18 and 29 years old in good health and CMV-seronegative. The CDR3 loop reads CASSQDHGYGYTF. CDR3 nucleotides: TGCGCCAGCAGCCAAGATCACGGCTATGGCTACACCTTC.